The 26 T cell receptor beta chains reported below all come from one sample, sequenced in a study of T cell changes during pregnancy in multiple sclerosis. The repertoire was sequenced with immunoSEQ multiplex PCR; TCRdb's copy has only in-frame clones and lacks some. The sample has fewer than 70,000 clones, 94% seen once. Material: CD8+ T cells from peripheral blood mononuclear cells, obtained in the third trimester of pregnancy. All receptors derive from a female donor with multiple sclerosis, enrolled in a pregnancy study.

The V call is TRBV5-1, the J call TRBJ1-4; 11 bases agree with TRBD1. V shed 1 base and J 8 bases; nucleotides not matched to a gene: 7. CDR1 and CDR2 from the germline V gene are SGHRS and YFSETQ. The CDR3 length is 16 residues. CDR3 residues: CASSLSGQGALEKLFF. The CDR3 DNA is TGCGCCAGCAGCTTGAGCGGACAGGGGGCTTTAGAAAAACTGTTTTTT.

This rearrangement joins TRBV4-1 to TRBJ2-3, with D uncertain. The CDR3 contains 13 residues. Deletions cut 3 bases from V and 6 bases from J, with 10 bases between. The germline V gene encodes CDR1 MGHRA and CDR2 YSYEKL. CDR3 nucleotide sequence: TGCGCCAGCAGCCACCCCCTCAGGGATACGCAGTATTTT. Encoded protein: CASSHPLRDTQYF.

The V and J genes are TRBV4-2 and TRBJ2-7; 11 bases match TRBD2. The CDR3 consists of 15 residues. V lost 5 bases, J lost 4 bases, and 7 bases stayed unmatched. Germline V CDR1 and CDR2: LGHNA, YNFKEQ. The CDR3 DNA reads as TGTGCCAGCAGCTTGGCCGCTAGCGGGAGGTACGAGCAGTACTTC. It codes for CASSLAASGRYEQYF.

This chain links TRBV4-1 with TRBJ2-7; D is unclear. The CDR3 contains 15 residues. V was cut by 1 base and J by 5 bases, with 15 bases left in between. Per the germline V gene, CDR1 is MGHRA and CDR2 is YSYEKL. The CDR3 is CASSQGPTPHDEQYF. The CDR3 DNA follows: TGCGCCAGCAGCCAAGGCCCAACTCCCCACGACGAGCAGTACTTC.

The chain is built from TRBV28 and TRBJ2-1; 7 bases align to TRBD2. The V segment lost 7 bases and the J segment 8 bases; nucleotides outside the gene matches: 11. Germline CDR1 reads MDHEN; CDR2 reads SYDVKM. The CDR3 consists of 14 residues. The CDR3: CASTGGSIRHEQFF. For the CDR3, the DNA is TGTGCCAGCACGGGCGGGAGCATCCGGCATGAGCAGTTCTTC.

J is TRBJ2-7 and V is TRBV25-1, with 10 nucleotides matching TRBD2. After removal of 3 bases from V and 2 bases from J, the junction contained 7 bases not matched to a gene. The CDR3 length is 16 residues. Germline-derived CDR1 and CDR2 are MGHDK and SYGVNS. The CDR3 DNA reads TGTGCCAGCAGTGACCATACTAGCGGGAAAGCCTACGAGCAGTACTTC. It translates to CASSDHTSGKAYEQYF.

The J gene is TRBJ2-1, the V gene TRBV5-1; TRBD2 matches at 10 bases. CDR1 SGHRS and CDR2 YFSETQ come from the germline V gene. Unmatched junction bases numbered 5, after V lost 4 bases and J lost 1 base. The CDR3 has 16 residues. The CDR3 DNA sequence: TGCGCCAGCAGCCCTAGCGGGAGTCTTTCCTACAATGAGCAGTTCTTC. This gives the protein CASSPSGSLSYNEQFF.

This chain uses TRBV5-8 with TRBJ2-2; a weak D match, TRBD1 (6 bases). The CDR3 has 12 amino acids. Trimming removed 6 bases at V and 6 bases at J, with 9 bases between. Germline V gene data show CDR1 as SGHTS and CDR2 as YDEGEE. The CDR3 here is CASKGVPGELFF. CDR3 nucleotides: TGTGCCAGCAAGGGGGTCCCCGGGGAGCTGTTTTTT. Complete variable domain (other parts from reference TRBV5-8 and TRBJ2-2): EAGVTQSPTHLIKTRGQQATLRCSPISGHTSVYWYQQALGLGLQFLLWYDEGEERNRGNFPPRFSGRQFPNYSSELNVNALELEDSALYLCASKGVPGELFFGEGSRLTVL.

The chain carries TRBV7-3 and TRBJ2-1; 12 bases align to TRBD2. This CDR3 is 18 amino acids long. The germline CDR1 and CDR2 sequences are SGHTA and FQGTGA. The junction had 6 bases not matched to a gene; V was cut back by 0 bases and J by 3 bases. CDR3 in DNA: TGTGCCAGCAGCTTAACGCCGGCTAGCGGGAGGGACTACAATGAGCAGTTCTTC. Its translation is CASSLTPASGRDYNEQFF.

The CDR3 bases are TGCGCCAGCAGCCAGGGAACTAGCGTCCCTAACTACGAGCAGTACTTC. Its translation is CASSQGTSVPNYEQYF. The rearrangement uses TRBV4-3 and TRBJ2-7; 7 nucleotides agree with TRBD2. This CDR3 is built from 16 residues. Germline trimming cut 3 bases from V and 3 bases from J; bases unmatched to any gene: 11. Germline CDR1 reads LGHNA; CDR2 reads YSLEER.

The chain couples TRBV27 to TRBJ1-2, with 7 bases fitting TRBD1. The CDR3 is 12 residues long. V lost 8 bases to trimming and J lost 8 bases; unmatched junction nucleotides: 8. CDR1 and CDR2 from the germline V gene are MNHEY and SMNVEV (reference sequence). The CDR3, as DNA: TGTGCCAGCGCCAACAGGGGCGGGGGCTACACCTTC. This gives the protein CASANRGGGYTF.

This chain uses TRBV9 with TRBJ2-5, with TRBD2 matching over 14 bases. This CDR3 region has 16 residues. The ends lost 3 bases at V and 3 bases at J; junction bases unmatched: 4. The germline V gene encodes CDR1 SGDLS and CDR2 YYNGEE. The CDR3, as DNA: TGTGCCAGCAGCGACCTGGGACTAGCGGGGGAAGAGACCCAGTACTTC. It translates to CASSDLGLAGEETQYF.

The rearrangement links TRBV5-8 to TRBJ1-4; D not resolved. The CDR3 runs to 14 residues. Deletions cut 4 bases from V and 2 bases from J, with 9 bases between. The germline V gene has CDR1 SGHTS and CDR2 YDEGEE. DNA for the CDR3: TGTGCCAGCAGCCTAGGTCCGACTAATGAAAAACTGTTTTTT. Encoded protein: CASSLGPTNEKLFF.

The rearrangement uses TRBV4-2 and TRBJ2-6; tentatively, D is TRBD1 (6 bases). Trimming shortened V by 0 bases and J by 4 bases, and 7 bases separated the two germline ends. Germline V CDR1 and CDR2: LGHNA, YNFKEQ. The CDR3 has 15 amino acids. The CDR3 DNA sequence: TGTGCCAGCAGCCAAGATACAGGGGGGGCCAACGTCCTGACTTTC. Translated: CASSQDTGGANVLTF.

The chain employs TRBV6-1 and TRBJ1-5; D may be TRBD1 (6 bases). There are 15 residues in the CDR3. Germline-derived CDR1 and CDR2 are MNHNS and SASEGT. With 1 base removed from V and 6 bases from J, the gap between germline ends came to 13 bases. CDR3 DNA sequence: TGTGCCAGCAGTGAAGAGGGGGGGGGCGGTCAGCCCCAGCATTTT. This sequence encodes CASSEEGGGGQPQHF.

The chain couples TRBV29-1 to TRBJ2-3; D perhaps matches TRBD1 (6 bases). Germline values: CDR1 SQVTM, CDR2 ANQGSEA. This CDR3 spans 16 amino acids. Trimming left V 0 bases short and J 2 bases short, with 15 bases between. CDR3 region: CSVEDQNRVSTDTQYF. The CDR3 nucleotides read TGCAGCGTTGAAGATCAGAACAGGGTTTCCACAGATACGCAGTATTTT.

The genes are TRBV6-1 and TRBJ1-4; no reliable D call. V lost 8 bases to trimming and J lost 4 bases, with 11 bases between them. Germline CDR1 and CDR2: MNHNS and SASEGT. CDR3 length equals 13 residues. The CDR3 DNA reads as TGTGCCAGCCAGACAAGCTTTAATGAAAAACTGTTTTTT. The encoded protein is CASQTSFNEKLFF.

The genes are TRBV27 and TRBJ2-1; maybe TRBD1 (5 bases). V lost 5 bases and J 3 bases, leaving 11 bases between the germline ends. CDR3 length: 14 amino acids. Germline assignment: CDR1 MNHEY and CDR2 SMNVEV (reference sequence). This CDR3 reads CASSRQLLYNEQFF. The CDR3 region has the DNA TGTGCCAGCAGTCGACAGCTTCTCTACAATGAGCAGTTCTTC.

The chain is built from TRBV6-1 and TRBJ1-1; 10 bases align to TRBD1. The junction had 11 bases not matched to a gene; V was cut back by 8 bases and J by 5 bases. The germline V gene has CDR1 MNHNS and CDR2 SASEGT. There are 15 residues in the CDR3. CDR3 in amino acids: CASGLPTGGATEAFF. CDR3 nucleotide sequence: TGTGCCAGCGGCCTTCCGACAGGGGGCGCGACTGAAGCTTTCTTT.

For the CDR3, the DNA is TGTGCCAGTGAGGCGGTTAGGGGCCCTGGCTACACCTTC. Translating it yields CASEAVRGPGYTF. This chain links TRBV7-2 with TRBJ1-2; a possible D gene is TRBD1 (5 bases). The V gene's germline CDR1 is SGHTA and CDR2 FQGNSA. The CDR3 is made up of 13 amino acids. Trimming stripped 9 bases from V and 7 bases from J, with 18 bases between.

The chain links TRBV27 to TRBJ2-1; the match to TRBD2 covers 8 bases. CDR1 is MNHEY and CDR2 is SMNVEV in the germline V gene (reference sequence). J lost 4 bases, V lost 6 bases, and 5 bases had no gene match. The CDR3 has 14 amino acids. CDR3 sequence reads: CASSGLAWYNEQFF. DNA of the CDR3: TGTGCCAGCAGCGGACTAGCTTGGTACAATGAGCAGTTCTTC.

V and J are TRBV7-8 and TRBJ2-3; 8 bases fit TRBD1. There are 17 residues in the CDR3. V lost 4 bases to trimming and J lost 0 bases; unmatched junction nucleotides: 9. CDR1 and CDR2 (germline): SGHVS, FQNEAQ. As DNA, the CDR3 is TGTGCCAGCAGCTCAGGACAGGGACCTTCTAGCACAGATACGCAGTATTTT. It codes for CASSSGQGPSSTDTQYF.

V and J are TRBV18 and TRBJ1-1; D unclear. CDR1 is KGHSH, CDR2 LQKENI, per germline. V dropped 2 bases and J dropped 10 bases, with 11 bases sitting between them. The CDR3 extends over 12 amino acids. CDR3 protein: CASSPYRVGAFF. The CDR3 DNA is TGTGCCAGCTCACCATACCGGGTCGGAGCTTTCTTT. Variable domain in full (rest from reference TRBV18 and TRBJ1-1): NAGVMQNPRHLVRRRGQEARLRCSPMKGHSHVYWYRQLPEEGLKFMVYLQKENIIDESGMPKERFSAEFPKEGPSILRIQQVVRGDSAAYFCASSPYRVGAFFGQGTRLTVV.

This sequence joins TRBV29-1 and TRBJ1-1, with D perhaps matching TRBD1 (5 bases). The CDR3 consists of 14 residues. Trimming removed 3 bases from V and 1 base from J, with 12 bases in between. Germline CDR1 SQVTM, CDR2 ANQGSEA. CDR3 coding DNA: TGCAGCGTTGAGGGGGGTCAGTCGAACACTGAAGCTTTCTTT. It encodes CSVEGGQSNTEAFF.

This clone was picked up one time. The rearrangement uses TRBV5-1 and TRBJ2-1; possible D gene TRBD1, 6 bases. This CDR3 contains 13 residues. V was trimmed by 0 bases and J by 5 bases, leaving 6 bases between them. Germline V gene data show CDR1 as SGHRS and CDR2 as YFSETQ. The CDR3 here is CASSLGQDNEQFF. The CDR3 DNA follows: TGCGCCAGCAGCTTGGGACAGGACAATGAGCAGTTCTTC.

This clone appeared once. The chain carries TRBV13 and TRBJ2-3; maybe TRBD2 (5 bases). Per the germline V gene, CDR1 is PRHDT and CDR2 is FYEKMQ (reference sequence). The CDR3 contains 15 residues. Trimming took 1 base from V and 4 from J, leaving 12 bases between them. CDR3 nucleotide sequence: TGTGCCAGCAGCTTAGAAGGGAGTGCCCCAGATACGCAGTATTTT. It yields the protein CASSLEGSAPDTQYF.